The rows below give T cell receptor beta chains drawn from one sample of a study of glioma-infiltrating T cells. TCRdb used MiXCR to reprocess the multiplex PCR reads, holding one entry per CDR3 protein. The sample has 150,000 to 200,000 distinct CDR3 sequences, around 45% seen once. Source material: glioma tissue, nonneoplastic brain tissue, or PBMCs (not recorded which). These receptors originate from a human donor with low-grade glioma or glioblastoma, undergoing nonglioma brain surgery, or in good health (not recorded which). Both conserved end residues are part of each CDR3. A D gene is named only where the DNA matches it firmly. Part of the rows lack a size; the others show once, few, many or a class for expanded clones.

>TRBJ2-2|.|.|TRBV29-1|11
CSVGRTGELFF
TGCAGCGTTGGCCGGACCGGGGAGCTGTTTTTT
>TRBJ2-1|.|TRBD1|TRBV18|15
CASSVGQGAGNEQFF
TGTGCCAGCTCAGTCGGACAGGGGGCCGGTAATGAGCAGTTCTTC
>TRBJ1-1|.|.|TRBV12-3/TRBV12-4|14
CASSSSNQNTEGFF
TGTGCCAGCAGTTCCAGTAACCAGAACACTGAAGGTTTCTTT
>TRBJ2-3|.|.|TRBV28|15
CASSLAEDVADTQYF
TGTGCCAGCAGTCTCGCGGAGGATGTGGCAGATACGCAGTATTTT
>TRBJ2-1|few|TRBD2|TRBV12-3/TRBV12-4|18
CASSLGQGLAGSYNEQFF
TGTGCCAGCAGTTTAGGTCAGGGACTAGCGGGATCGTACAATGAGCAGTTCTTC
>TRBJ2-3|.|.|TRBV25-1|15
CASSESTGDADTQYF
TGTGCCAGCAGTGAATCAACGGGAGATGCAGATACGCAGTATTTT
>TRBJ2-1|many|TRBD2|TRBV28|15
CASTRLAANYNEQFF
TGTGCCAGCACCAGACTAGCGGCGAATTACAATGAGCAGTTCTTC
>TRBJ1-5|.|.|TRBV12-3/TRBV12-4|13
CASSLTSDQPQHF
TGTGCCAGCAGTTTGACAAGTGATCAGCCCCAGCATTTT
>TRBJ2-1|many|.|TRBV7-9|14
CASSSRAMNAEQFF
TGTGCCAGCAGCTCCCGGGCGATGAATGCGGAGCAGTTCTTC
>TRBJ1-2|many|.|TRBV28|14
CASRRPGGNYGYTF
TGTGCCAGCAGAAGGCCCGGAGGTAACTATGGCTACACCTTC
>TRBJ2-7|many|.|TRBV6-1|14
CASSRPGPNYEQYF
TGTGCCAGCAGCCGCCCCGGTCCTAACTACGAGCAGTACTTC
>TRBJ2-4|.|TRBD2|TRBV7-6|14
CASSLLAGLDIQYF
TGTGCCAGCAGCTTATTAGCGGGATTGGACATTCAGTACTTC
>TRBJ2-7|many|.|TRBV6-1|14
CASKGEPRSYEQYF
TGTGCCAGCAAAGGGGAACCACGCTCCTACGAGCAGTACTTC